The T cell receptor (beta chain) described here comes from a study of T cells in Graves' hyperthyroidism and ophthalmopathy (dated by TCRdb to about 2019). About the study as a whole: Peripheral blood samples were taken at the time of initial diagnosis, prior to any treatment. TCR V-J signatures able to tell the groups apart were searched for in a discovery cohort of about a hundred patients, of whom over 40 had Graves' ophthalmopathy and more than 55 had stable Graves' hyperthyroidism. Prospective prediction of ophthalmopathy was tested in an independent validation cohort consisting of 18 hyperthyroidism patients and 17 patients who later progressed to ophthalmopathy. For training and testing, the 80 to 100 patients in the discovery cohort were randomly divided in a 7:3 ratio. The study also compared thyroid tissue and blood T-cell repertoires from a handful of Graves' hyperthyroidism patients. Once sampling was done, hyperthyroidism patients were given methimazole at a starting dose of 30 mg daily, whereas ophthalmopathy patients were given high-dose intravenous methylprednisolone. According to the paper, TCR Vbeta CDR3 sequencing was carried out on 135 peripheral blood samples, which came from under 50 ophthalmopathy, around 75 hyperthyroidism and roughly 17 progressor patients.

This clonotype was seen a few times. Its antigen has not been determined. Nothing much larger sits one base from this clone, and base qualities are not available. The TCR beta CDR3 regions were amplified from the RNA transcripts. A first-round RT-PCR of the TCR CDR3 used the HTBI primer set with the Qiagen OneStep RT-PCR kit. The libraries were constructed in a second round of multiplex PCR and then size-selected and purified. Sequencing of the libraries was done on an Illumina HiSeq2000 using paired-end 100 bp reads. Per the original workflow: SOAPnuke was used to process the raw data, throwing out any read that contained adapters or uncalled bases, had a mean Phred below 15, or lacked an exact constant-primer or identifier match. High-quality paired reads were merged using COPE v1.2.5, and each unique nucleotide sequence was defined as a clonotype. Clonotypes were aligned to IMGT TRBV, TRBD and TRBJ reference segments using MiTCR v1.1. Only V-J combinations with frequency above 0.0001, covering roughly 99% of repertoires, were analysed. A TCS score was defined as the ratio of F50 (clonal expansion) to E x V (chaos), with BLOSUM62-based TCRdist applied between CDR3 peptides within each V-J. Welch's t-statistics and random forest reduced 500 to 550 V-J features to about 13, which were used in a naive Bayes classifier (R e1071). TCRdb applied fastp at Q25 and MiXCR to the public reads, then kept only in-frame beta chains. Each record represents a unique CDR3 protein, reported with the most common genes and DNA among its rows. Here the V and J calls rest on TCRdb's processing, not on the authors' analysis. The sample table holds a few hundred thousand distinct CDR3 sequences, of which 20% to 25% were seen once. Of the sample, less than 65% is held by the ten largest clones.

Study-level results and caveats: Sample size was not statistically predetermined, and investigators were not blinded to group allocation. In validation, the model predicted progression to ophthalmopathy with approximately 71% sensitivity and approximately 78% specificity, a median of 6.5 months before onset. Most expanded thyroid clonotypes (frequency above 0.001) were also detected in blood, suggesting blood repertoires may reflect thyroid immune responses. A model built on a 13 V-J signature distinguished ophthalmopathy from stable hyperthyroidism, reaching over 85% sensitivity and about 81% specificity in cross-validation and 80%/75% in testing.

The germline V gene (reference sequence) provides CDR1 LGHDT and CDR2 YNNKEL. V drops 0 bases and J drops 8 bases, leaving 7 bases in between. The CDR3 has 12 amino acids, counting the end cysteine and phenylalanine. The only DNA kept is the CDR3, 36 bases in frame from the first base. In the ophthalmopathy patients, disease was moderately to severely active, with a Clinical Activity Score of 3 or more, a NOSPECS grade of 4 or more, and a duration of less than 3 months. Patients with uncontrolled infections, other autoimmune diseases, pregnancy or lactation were excluded. Diagnoses were established on the basis of clinical symptoms, serum thyroxine and TRAb, thyroid ultrasound, and orbital computed tomography. PBMCs were isolated from about 9.1 ml of fresh peripheral blood by Ficoll-Paque density gradient centrifugation. Trizol reagent was used to extract total RNA, and RNA quality was then checked on an Agilent 2100 Bioanalyzer.

The source of this sequence is a woman between 65 and 79 years old with Graves' ophthalmopathy. The chain joins TRBV3-1 to TRBJ1-2, with no confident D gene call. The source material was blood. The CDR3 region: CASSQDWVGYTF. The DNA sequence follows: TGTGCCAGCAGCCAAGATTGGGTGGGCTACACCTTC. Reference TRBV3-1 and TRBJ1-2 proteins supply the regions before and after the CDR3; the full variable domain is: DTAVSQTPKYLVTQMGNDKSIKCEQNLGHDTMYWYKQDSKKFLKIMFSYNNKELIINETVPNRFSPKSPDKAHLNLHINSLELGDSAVYFCASSQDWVGYTFGSGTRLTVV.